This is a list of T cell receptor beta chains from one sample in a study of CD4+ T cells in melanoma. Repertoires were generated with immunoSEQ multiplex PCR, while TCRdb's copy carries only in-frame clones and drops some. The sample consists of about 55,000 clones, almost 70% of them appearing once. The specimen sequenced was tumor tissue. The receptor set was obtained from a human donor with melanoma. CDR3s include the opening cysteine and the closing phenylalanine or tryptophan. A D gene is named only where the DNA matches it firmly. Some rows have no size entry. The others give once, few or many, or a class for an expanded clone.

>-|TRBD1|TRBJ2-6|TRBV11-2
TGTGCCAGCACAGGGACAGGGGTATCGGGGGCCAACGTCCTGACTTTC
CASTGTGVSGANVLTF
>-|TRBD1|TRBJ2-7|TRBV6-1
TGTGCCAGCAGTGAATTGGTGGGAATCGGGACAGGGAACGAGCAGTACTTC
CASSELVGIGTGNEQYF
>few|TRBD1|TRBJ1-5|TRBV28
TGTGCCAGCAGTTTGACAGGGAGGAATCAGCCCCAGCATTTT
CASSLTGRNQPQHF
>-|-|TRBJ1-2|TRBV30
TGTGCCTGGAGTGTGGAGCCGATTTATGGCTACACCTTC
CAWSVEPIYGYTF
>-|TRBD2|TRBJ2-1|TRBV14
TGTGCCAGCAGCCAAGATACTAGCGGGGGCGTTCTGTTCTTC
CASSQDTSGGVLFF
>-|TRBD1|TRBJ2-7|TRBV5-6
TGTGCCAGCAGCTTGGTTTGGACAGGGGCCTCCTACGAGCAGTACTTC
CASSLVWTGASYEQYF
>-|-|TRBJ1-3|TRBV30
TGTGCCTGGACGGATGTAGGGAACTCTGGAAACACCATATATTTT
CAWTDVGNSGNTIYF
>few|-|TRBJ2-1|TRBV7-6
TGTGCCAGCAGCTTAATCTCCGGCAGATGGAATGAGCAGTTCTTC
CASSLISGRWNEQFF
>few|TRBD1|TRBJ2-7|TRBV5-6
TGTGCCAGCAGCTGGGGGACAGGGGGCTACGAGCAGTACTTC
CASSWGTGGYEQYF
>-|TRBD2|TRBJ2-5|TRBV11-3
TGTGCCAGCAGCTTAGGATGGCCTAGCGGGGGGCAAGAGACCCAGTACTTC
CASSLGWPSGGQETQYF
>once|TRBD2|TRBJ2-3|TRBV28
TGTGCCAGCAGTTTTCTAGCGGGGGGAACAGATACGCAGTATTTT
CASSFLAGGTDTQYF
>-|-|TRBJ2-4|TRBV5-1
TGCGCCAGCAGCGCCCCGTCGGGGAGCCAAAACATTCAGTACTTC
CASSAPSGSQNIQYF
>-|-|TRBJ1-6|TRBV5-1
TGCGCCAGCAGCTTGGCGGGAGGGAGAGGGTCACCCCTCCACTTT
CASSLAGGRGSPLHF
>-|-|TRBJ1-4|TRBV28
TGTGCCAGCCGTACGTCAAGAGAAAAACTGTTTTTT
CASRTSREKLFF
>-|-|TRBJ2-3|TRBV7-9
TGTGCCAGCAGCTCCCAGCTGGCCGATACGCAGTATTTT
CASSSQLADTQYF
>many|-|TRBJ2-3|TRBV6-5
TGTGCCAGCAGTTATCAACAGGGATGGCGCACAGATACGCAGTATTTT
CASSYQQGWRTDTQYF
>-|-|TRBJ1-1|TRBV7-8
TGTGCCAGCAGCTTAGCGCTCAGGACCACTGAAGCTTTCTTT
CASSLALRTTEAFF
>once|-|TRBJ1-1|TRBV6-6
TGTGCCAGCAGGTCCGACATGAACACTGAAGCTTTCTTT
CASRSDMNTEAFF
>once|-|TRBJ2-5|TRBV19
TGTGCCAGTAGTATATGGGCGACAGGCCAAGAGACCCAGTACTTC
CASSIWATGQETQYF
>-|-|TRBJ2-7|TRBV7-6
TGTGCCAGCAGCTCCACAGGGCTAACCTACGAGCAGTACTTC
CASSSTGLTYEQYF
>-|-|TRBJ1-6|TRBV13
TGTGCCAGCAGCACCGGGGGCCCTTATAATTCACCCCTCCACTTT
CASSTGGPYNSPLHF
>few|-|TRBJ1-1|TRBV19
TGTGCCAGTAGTATAGGGTGGACAGCTCATCGTCGCCCTGAAGCTTTCTTT
CASSIGWTAHRRPEAFF
>-|-|TRBJ1-1|TRBV5-1
TGCGCCAGCACTCTCTCGGGGGGAAGGGAGACTGAAGCTTTCTTT
CASTLSGGRETEAFF
>-|-|TRBJ1-3|TRBV9
TGTGCCAGCAGCGAACAGTTCTCTGGAAACACCATATATTTT
CASSEQFSGNTIYF
>-|-|TRBJ2-3|TRBV29-1
TGCAGCGTTCTTAGGACAACTAGCACAGATACGCAGTATTTT
CSVLRTTSTDTQYF
>-|-|TRBJ1-3|TRBV19
TGTGCCAGTATCTCAATCGCAAGGGCGGGAGGAAACACCATATATTTT
CASISIARAGGNTIYF
>few|-|TRBJ2-4|TRBV10-1
TGCGCCAGCAGGGAGGACATTCAGTACTTC
CASREDIQYF
>-|-|TRBJ2-2|TRBV6-1
TGTGCCAGCAGTGAAGATGGCAGGGTCGACACCGGGGAGCTGTTTTTT
CASSEDGRVDTGELFF
>-|-|TRBJ1-1|TRBV10-2
TGCGCCAGCAGCCCAAGGATGAACACTGAAGCTTTCTTT
CASSPRMNTEAFF
>-|TRBD1|TRBJ1-2|TRBV5-1
TGCGCCAGCAGCCCTGGGACAGACTATCAGACTGGCTACACCTTC
CASSPGTDYQTGYTF
>-|-|TRBJ1-1|TRBV2
TGTGCCAGCAGCTTCGAGGGGTCGAGGACTGAAGCTTTCTTT
CASSFEGSRTEAFF
>-|-|TRBJ1-1|TRBV5-4
TGTGCCAGCAGGATGGGACAGAACACTGAAGCTTTCTTT
CASRMGQNTEAFF
>few|-|TRBJ2-3|TRBV27
TGTGCCAGCAGTGACCTCACAGATACGCAGTATTTT
CASSDLTDTQYF
>-|-|TRBJ1-4|TRBV4-1
TGCGCCAGCAGCCAAACCCATGAAAAACTGTTTTTT
CASSQTHEKLFF
>few|-|TRBJ2-2|TRBV11-2
TGTGCCAGCAGCCTAATCAGGGGGGAGCTGTTTTTT
CASSLIRGELFF
>few|-|TRBJ1-2|TRBV2
TGTGCCAGCAGTGAACGGGGGGATCATGGCTACACCTTC
CASSERGDHGYTF
>-|-|TRBJ2-1|TRBV9
TGTGCCAGCAGCGCCGAGGTCGTGGCGTACAATGAGCAGTTCTTC
CASSAEVVAYNEQFF
>few|-|TRBJ1-1|TRBV5-1
TGCGCCAGCAGCTTAGCGGGGCTCACTGAAGCTTTCTTT
CASSLAGLTEAFF
>-|-|TRBJ1-2|TRBV29-1
TGCAGCGTTGAAGAGTACGTCTCCCTGAACTATGGCTACACCTTC
CSVEEYVSLNYGYTF
>once|TRBD1|TRBJ1-1|TRBV9
TGTGCCAGCAGCTTTTCCTACAGGGGAAGCACTGAAGCTTTCTTT
CASSFSYRGSTEAFF
>few|TRBD2|TRBJ2-1|TRBV4-1
TGCGCCAGCAGCCAGGCCCGTCGGGGGGACAATGAGCAGTTCTTC
CASSQARRGDNEQFF
>many|-|TRBJ1-6|TRBV6-5
TGTGCCAGCACCGACCTGGGCCTTAAGTCACCCCTCCACTTT
CASTDLGLKSPLHF
>-|TRBD2|TRBJ2-7|TRBV28
TGTGCCAGCAGGAACCTAGCGGGGTACGAGCAGTACTTC
CASRNLAGYEQYF
>-|-|TRBJ2-1|TRBV2
TGTGCCAGCGGCAAACGGTTCGGGGGGCACAATGAGCAGTTCTTC
CASGKRFGGHNEQFF
>-|-|TRBJ2-1|TRBV5-1
-
CASSSSSRGSYNEQFF
>once|-|TRBJ2-7|TRBV4-1
TGCGCCAGCAGCCGAGCCGGGGGAGGTGCGGCTTACGAGCAGTACTTC
CASSRAGGGAAYEQYF
>few|-|TRBJ1-1|TRBV30
TGTGCCTGGATGGTTGGAGACACTGAAGCTTTCTTT
CAWMVGDTEAFF
>-|-|TRBJ1-5|TRBV6-1
TGTGCCAGCAGTCGTGGGCAGAATCAGCCCCAGCATTTT
CASSRGQNQPQHF
>-|-|TRBJ2-2|TRBV19
TGTGCCAGTAGTATAGGTCTCCGGGGGAAGGGGGAGCTGTTTTTT
CASSIGLRGKGELFF
>-|TRBD1|TRBJ2-7|TRBV14
TGTGCCAGCAGCCCAGAGACAGGGTCCTACGAGCAGTACTTC
CASSPETGSYEQYF
>-|-|TRBJ2-2|TRBV7-9
TGTGCCAGCAGCTTAGTGGCAGCTTTCACCGGGGAGCTGTTTTTT
CASSLVAAFTGELFF
>-|TRBD1|TRBJ2-7|TRBV29-1
TGCAGCGCCCGGACAGGAGGAGCCTACGAGCAGTACTTC
CSARTGGAYEQYF